The entry below describes one TCR beta chain. TCRdb re-called the 5' RACE reads, yielding one record per CDR3 amino acid sequence without DNA. This repertoire includes some 390,000 distinct CDR3 sequences. This sample stems from a study of T cells expressing NK-cell markers. The length of the CDR3 is 15 residues. The chain is built from TRBV12-3 or TRBV12-4 and TRBJ2-4. This receptor was obtained from a woman in her fifties or sixties in good health. The sample taken for sequencing was blood T cells: a sorted CD56 or NKG2C T cell subset, CD4+ or CD8+ T cells, or bulk PBMC T cells (not recorded which). CDR3: CASSLDLGAKNIQYF.